This T cell receptor beta chain is drawn from a study of response to subunit inactivated influenza vaccine (dated by TCRdb to the late 2010s). Some background on the complete study: Deep quantitative T cell receptor repertoire profiling was used in the study to track responses to a trivalent subunit inactivated influenza vaccine. The study at large found these results: The authors suggested that each seasonal influenza vaccination may recruit only a limited number of new T cells.

The library was made by RT-PCR. The run used an Illumina HiSeq 2500. TCRdb reran the public reads through fastp at Q25 and MiXCR, keeping productive beta chains. Identical CDR3 protein sequences are pooled into one entry, listed with their most common genes and DNA. The table for this sample lists approximately 730,000 distinct CDR3 sequences; 14% of them were counted only once. 6% to 8% of the sample belongs to the ten largest clones. The germline V gene provides CDR1 SQVTM and CDR2 ANQGSEA. Unmatched junction bases come to 2, with V trimmed by 2 bases and J by 2 bases. Counted from cysteine to phenylalanine, this CDR3 has 13 amino acids. The sequence is cut down to CDR3 DNA, 39 bases in frame from base 1. This clonotype was seen a handful of times. The target of this receptor is not known. It has no much larger one-base neighbor in the sample; base qualities were not kept.

Sequenced here: PBMCs from blood, sampled less than 15 days before vaccination. The sequence was collected from a man aged 50 or older who received an inactivated influenza vaccine. Donor details come from another sample of the same person, matched by shared clones. Recombination joined TRBV29-1 with TRBJ1-1, with 7 junctional bases fitting TRBD1. The nucleotide sequence reads TGCAGCGTTGAAAACAGGGGTAACACTGAAGCTTTCTTT. Protein translation: CSVENRGNTEAFF.